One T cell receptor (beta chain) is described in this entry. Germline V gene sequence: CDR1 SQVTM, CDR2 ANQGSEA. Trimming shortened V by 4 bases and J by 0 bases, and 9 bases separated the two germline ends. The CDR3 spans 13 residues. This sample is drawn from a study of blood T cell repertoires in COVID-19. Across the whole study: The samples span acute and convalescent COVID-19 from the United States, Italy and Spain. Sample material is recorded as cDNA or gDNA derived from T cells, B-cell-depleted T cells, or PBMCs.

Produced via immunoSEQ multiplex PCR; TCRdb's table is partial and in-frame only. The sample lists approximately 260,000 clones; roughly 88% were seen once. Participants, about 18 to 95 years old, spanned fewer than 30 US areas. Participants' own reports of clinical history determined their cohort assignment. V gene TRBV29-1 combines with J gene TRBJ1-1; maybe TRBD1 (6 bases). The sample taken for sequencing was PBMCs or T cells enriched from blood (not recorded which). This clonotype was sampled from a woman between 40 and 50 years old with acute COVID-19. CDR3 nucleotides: TGCAGCGTTGGGGGGACAATGAACACTGAAGCTTTCTTT. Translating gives CSVGGTMNTEAFF.